This entry is about one T cell receptor beta chain. This sample was included in a study of blood T cell repertoires in COVID-19. Study in general: The United States, Italy and Spain supplied acute and convalescent COVID-19 samples. T cells, B-cell-depleted T cells, or PBMCs supplied cDNA or gDNA.

Per the authors' pipeline: Amplification of reference gene primers was used by the study to estimate nucleated cell counts. Measured with immunoSEQ multiplex PCR; TCRdb has only the in-frame clones, and not every one. The V and J calls and clone size come from that table; D and trimming were worked out from the DNA. The table lists around 80,000 clones, roughly 78% of them singletons. The CDR3 is 13 amino acids. CDR1 and CDR2 from the germline V gene are MNHEY and SMNVEV (reference sequence). Trimming at V came to 2 bases and at J to 2 bases, leaving 0 bases not matched to a gene. This clonotype originated in a woman aged 70 to 79 with acute or convalescent COVID-19. Sequences were obtained from peripheral blood. The chain couples TRBV27 to TRBJ2-7; 7 bases are a match to TRBD1. CDR3 in amino acids: CASSLTGAYEQYF. The CDR3 DNA follows: TGTGCCAGCAGTTTAACAGGGGCCTACGAGCAGTACTTC.